A single sample gave rise to the 6 T cell receptor delta chains below, sequenced in a study of gamma-delta T cells after stem cell transplantation. TCRdb reapplied CATT to the RT-PCR reads. The sample carries hundreds of delta-chain clones, 1.4% recorded once. Input material: gamma-delta T cells. Receptor source: a human donor. It is not recorded whose cells these are; they may come from a transplant donor.

This clone came up a few times. A far larger clone is one base from this, pointing to a likely read error. The sample carries other DNA sequences with the same CDR3. The CDR3 nucleotides read TGTGCCTGTGACACCGTCGTTAGGGGATCCAGCACCGATAAGCTCATCTTT. The encoded protein is CACDTVVRGSSTDKLIF. The chain joins TRDV2 to TRDJ1; D is perhaps TRDD3 (6 bases). CDR3 size: 17 residues. Germline V gives CDR1 GEAIGNYY, CDR2 EKD.

By share, this clone counts as large (0.1 to 1%). The CDR3 region is CACDPVGGDLHTDKLIF. The DNA of the CDR3 is TGTGCCTGTGACCCCGTTGGGGGGGATCTCCACACCGATAAACTCATCTTT. This sequence joins TRDV2 and TRDJ1; 7 bases align to TRDD3. The CDR3 consists of 17 residues. Looked up from germline, CDR1 is GEAIGNYY and CDR2 is EKD. After removal of 3 bases from V and 0 bases from J, the junction contained 12 bases not matched to a gene.

This clone was detected a few times. The protein in TCRdb stems from a much larger clone and differs at residue 5 from this DNA's translation, likely a read error; here the protein is translated from the DNA. The chain joins TRDV2 to TRDJ1; 9 bases fit TRDD3. In germline, CDR1 is GEAIGNYY, CDR2 EKD. CDR3 length: 15 amino acids. The V segment lost 3 bases and the J segment 4 bases; nucleotides outside the gene matches: 8. Written as DNA, the CDR3 is TGTGCCTGTGACGCCCTGGGGGATCGAGACGATAAACTCATCTTT. Amino acid sequence: CACDALGDRDDKLIF.

This clone was seen only a few times. The protein held in TCRdb is that of a much larger clone and does not match this DNA's translation at residue 13, likely because of a read error; the protein shown is translated from the DNA. This sequence joins TRDV2 and TRDJ3, with 12 bases that match TRDD3. V was pared by 0 bases and J by 9 bases, with 11 bases of the junction left unmatched. CDR3 length equals 19 residues. Germline V gene sequence: CDR1 GEAIGNYY, CDR2 EKD. CDR3 DNA sequence: TGTGCCTGTGACACCTTACTGGGGGATACCCTAACGAGCACCCGACAGATGTTTTTC. Translation: CACDTLLGDTLTSTRQMFF.

In regard to this clone: It is likely a read error: a sequence one base away is far more abundant. The sample contains more than one DNA sequence encoding this CDR3. This sequence joins TRDV2 and TRDJ3, with TRDD3 matching 7 bases. CDR1 is GEAIGNYY, CDR2 EKD, per germline. There are 18 residues in the CDR3. The CDR3 reads CACDLWGTSSWDTRQMFF. In nucleotides, the CDR3 is TGTGCCTGTGATCTGTGGGGGACCAGCTCCTGGGACACCCGGCAGATGTTTTTC.

Note on this clone: The translation of this DNA and the TCRdb protein of a much larger clone differ at residue 3, probably owing to a read error; the protein shown here is translated from the DNA. The chain links TRDV2 to TRDJ3, with a possible D match to TRDD3 (5 bases). The CDR3 length is 18 residues. CDR1 is GEAIGNYY, CDR2 EKD, per germline. CDR3 nucleotides: TGTGCCTATGACACCGGTTGGGGCTCCAGCTGGGACACCCGACAGATGTTTTTC. Protein sequence: CAYDTGWGSSWDTRQMFF.